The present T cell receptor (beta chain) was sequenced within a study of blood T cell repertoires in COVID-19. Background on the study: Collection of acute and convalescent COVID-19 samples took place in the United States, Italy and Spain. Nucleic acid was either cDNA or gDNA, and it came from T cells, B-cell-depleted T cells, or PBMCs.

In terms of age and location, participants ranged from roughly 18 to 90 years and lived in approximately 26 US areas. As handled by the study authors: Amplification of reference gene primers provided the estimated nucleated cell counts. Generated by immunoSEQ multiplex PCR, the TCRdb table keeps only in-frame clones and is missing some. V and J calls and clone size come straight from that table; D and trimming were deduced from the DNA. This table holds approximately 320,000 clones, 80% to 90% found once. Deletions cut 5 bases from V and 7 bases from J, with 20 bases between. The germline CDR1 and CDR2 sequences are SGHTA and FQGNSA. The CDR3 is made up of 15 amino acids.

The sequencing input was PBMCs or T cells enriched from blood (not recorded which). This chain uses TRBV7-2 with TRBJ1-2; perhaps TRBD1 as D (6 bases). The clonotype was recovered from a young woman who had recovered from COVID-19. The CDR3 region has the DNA TGTGCCAGCAGCGCAGACAGGCCCCATCGCGGTGGCTACACCTTC. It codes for CASSADRPHRGGYTF.